The 2 T cell receptor beta chains below were found in one sample sequenced in a study of memory CD8 T cells in hepatitis C reinfection. Method: immunoSEQ multiplex PCR; TCRdb's copy keeps in-frame clones and lacks some. Of 6,400 or so clones listed, around 87% are singletons. Time point indicated: pre-reinfection, 55 to 20 weeks before reinfection detection. No in vitro expansion preceded TCR sequencing of the sorted cells. Input material: naive CD8+ T cells sorted from blood. Receptors originate from a middle-aged man with hepatitis C virus infection.

This chain joins TRBV7-3 and TRBJ2-1; a weak D match, TRBD2 (6 bases). Trimming stripped 2 bases from V and 3 bases from J, with 11 bases between. This CDR3 is 15 amino acids long. Germline CDR1 and CDR2: SGHTA and FQGTGA. The CDR3 sequence: CASSLASGFYNEQFF. CDR3 coding DNA: TGTGCCAGCAGCTTAGCGAGCGGGTTCTACAATGAGCAGTTCTTC.

The V and J genes are TRBV27 and TRBJ1-1; 8 bases map to TRBD1. Germline V CDR1 and CDR2: MNHEY, SMNVEV (reference sequence). The CDR3 has 13 residues. V was clipped by 4 bases and J by 11 bases; unmatched bases: 9. The CDR3 sequence: CASSYGQGAVAFF. The CDR3, as DNA: TGTGCCAGCAGTTATGGGCAGGGGGCCGTCGCTTTCTTT.